This T cell receptor (beta chain) was identified during a study of shared clonotypes between healthy human individuals. Generated by immunoSEQ multiplex PCR, the TCRdb table keeps only in-frame clones and is missing some. The profile shows 850,000 to 1,100,000 clones, about 80% of them singletons. The germline CDR1 and CDR2 sequences are SGDLS and YYNGEE. This CDR3 comprises 16 residues. V gave up 3 bases and J gave up 0 bases, with 13 bases separating them. This receptor was obtained from a man between 18 and 29 years old in good health. Some clones in this sample may be carry-over from other donors' samples. The chain recombines TRBV9 with TRBJ2-4, with D uncertain. The sample taken for sequencing was memory CD4+ T cells from PBMCs. Subset in this sample: CD45RA-negative fraction. The CDR3 is CASSEGILQAKNIQYF. The CDR3 DNA reads as TGTGCCAGCAGCGAGGGAATACTACAAGCCAAAAACATTCAGTACTTC.